Listed below are T cell receptor beta chains from one sample, sequenced in a study of control samples from healthy donors and cancer patients. TCRdb keeps only in-frame clones here, not all; method: immunoSEQ multiplex PCR. This table holds more than 65,000 clones, approximately 90% found once. Sequenced material: PBMCs. The receptors shown here come from a woman aged 60-70 years with head and neck cancer. CDR3s include the opening cysteine and the closing phenylalanine or tryptophan. The order of the fields is D gene, clone size, J gene, V gene, CDR3 DNA, CDR3 protein. D genes are given only for firm matches. Size is stated for part of the rows, as once, few or many counts, or as a class when the clone is expanded.

d_gene: NA
abundance: NA
j_gene: TRBJ2-4
v_gene: TRBV20-1
CDR3nt: TGCAGTGCTAGTGCCGGAAACGGCGGCATTCAGTACTTC
CDR3aa: CSASAGNGGIQYF

d_gene: NA
abundance: NA
j_gene: TRBJ2-7
v_gene: TRBV6-2/TRBV6-3
CDR3nt: TGTGCCAGCAGTAACGGGTACGAGCAGTACTTC
CDR3aa: CASSNGYEQYF

d_gene: TRBD1
abundance: once
j_gene: TRBJ2-1
v_gene: TRBV9
CDR3nt: TGTGCCAGCAGCGGGGGGACAGGGACTAACGTTAACTACAATGAGCAGTTCTTC
CDR3aa: CASSGGTGTNVNYNEQFF

d_gene: TRBD2
abundance: once
j_gene: TRBJ2-7
v_gene: TRBV27
CDR3nt: TGTGCCAGCAGTGAACTAGCGGGAGTCGCCGAGCAGTACTTC
CDR3aa: CASSELAGVAEQYF

d_gene: NA
abundance: NA
j_gene: TRBJ1-2
v_gene: TRBV10-2
CDR3nt: TGCGCCAGCATCGGGGGGGGTACAGCCCCCTATGGCTACACCTTC
CDR3aa: CASIGGGTAPYGYTF

d_gene: NA
abundance: NA
j_gene: TRBJ1-2
v_gene: TRBV12-3/TRBV12-4
CDR3nt: TGTGCCAGCAGCCCGGCTGATGGCTACACCTTC
CDR3aa: CASSPADGYTF

d_gene: NA
abundance: NA
j_gene: TRBJ2-2
v_gene: TRBV5-1
CDR3nt: TGCGCCAGCAGCTTGACAATAGCCGGCACCGGGGAGCTGTTTTTT
CDR3aa: CASSLTIAGTGELFF

d_gene: NA
abundance: NA
j_gene: TRBJ1-6
v_gene: TRBV10-3
CDR3nt: TGTGCCATCAGTGAATACAGGGACTCACCCCTCCACTTT
CDR3aa: CAISEYRDSPLHF

d_gene: NA
abundance: NA
j_gene: TRBJ1-1
v_gene: TRBV27
CDR3nt: TGTGCCAGCAGTTTAACATGGGGGGGTGAAGCTTTCTTT
CDR3aa: CASSLTWGGEAFF

d_gene: NA
abundance: NA
j_gene: TRBJ1-2
v_gene: TRBV4-2
CDR3nt: TGTGCCAGCAGCCAAGGATGGGGAAACTATGGCTACACCTTC
CDR3aa: CASSQGWGNYGYTF

d_gene: NA
abundance: NA
j_gene: TRBJ1-2
v_gene: TRBV29-1
CDR3nt: TGCAGCGTTGAAGCAGGCGAACTTTATGGCTACACCTTC
CDR3aa: CSVEAGELYGYTF

d_gene: NA
abundance: NA
j_gene: TRBJ1-5
v_gene: TRBV6-2/TRBV6-3
CDR3nt: TGTGCCAGCAGCAACCAGGGTCAGCCCCAGCATTTT
CDR3aa: CASSNQGQPQHF

d_gene: NA
abundance: NA
j_gene: TRBJ2-7
v_gene: TRBV6-6
CDR3nt: TGTGCCAGCAGCTCGACACTCTACGAGCAGTACTTC
CDR3aa: CASSSTLYEQYF

d_gene: NA
abundance: NA
j_gene: TRBJ2-3
v_gene: TRBV7-2
CDR3nt: TGTGCCAGCAGCCTGAAATACACAGATACGCAGTATTTT
CDR3aa: CASSLKYTDTQYF

d_gene: TRBD2
abundance: NA
j_gene: TRBJ2-7
v_gene: TRBV7-3
CDR3nt: TGTGCCAGCAGCCCCCGCGCGGGACTAGCGCTCTACGAGCAGTACTTC
CDR3aa: CASSPRAGLALYEQYF

d_gene: NA
abundance: NA
j_gene: TRBJ1-2
v_gene: TRBV24-1
CDR3nt: TGTGCCACCGGGGACCGCTGGTCTAACTATGGCTACACCTTC
CDR3aa: CATGDRWSNYGYTF

d_gene: NA
abundance: NA
j_gene: TRBJ2-7
v_gene: TRBV6-5
CDR3nt: TGTGCCAGCCAACCGGGACATTCCTACGAGCAGTACTTC
CDR3aa: CASQPGHSYEQYF

d_gene: NA
abundance: NA
j_gene: TRBJ1-2
v_gene: TRBV28
CDR3nt: TGTGCCAGCAGAGCACAGGGAGGTGGCTATGGCTACACCTTC
CDR3aa: CASRAQGGGYGYTF

d_gene: NA
abundance: NA
j_gene: TRBJ2-1
v_gene: TRBV28
CDR3nt: TGTGCTACCAGCAGTTACATGGGGAGCCTCCGCAATGAGCAGTTCTTC
CDR3aa: CATSSYMGSLRNEQFF

d_gene: TRBD1
abundance: NA
j_gene: TRBJ1-6
v_gene: TRBV30
CDR3nt: TGTGCCTGGGGGCCCGGGACAGGGGGTTCACCCCTCCACTTT
CDR3aa: CAWGPGTGGSPLHF

d_gene: NA
abundance: NA
j_gene: TRBJ2-7
v_gene: TRBV20-1
CDR3nt: TGCAGTGCTAGACTCGGATACGAGCAGTACTTC
CDR3aa: CSARLGYEQYF

d_gene: NA
abundance: NA
j_gene: TRBJ2-5
v_gene: TRBV27
CDR3nt: TGTGCCAGCCGCAGATGGGGCAGGGGTCTACAGTACCAAGAGACCCAGTACTTC
CDR3aa: CASRRWGRGLQYQETQYF

d_gene: TRBD1
abundance: NA
j_gene: TRBJ2-7
v_gene: TRBV18
CDR3nt: TGTGCCAGCTCGAGGCGGGACAGGGATCTGCCGGAGCAGTACTTC
CDR3aa: CASSRRDRDLPEQYF

d_gene: TRBD1
abundance: NA
j_gene: TRBJ2-7
v_gene: TRBV5-4
CDR3nt: TGTGCCAGCAGCTCCCGGACAGGGGCAACCTACGAGCAGTACTTC
CDR3aa: CASSSRTGATYEQYF

d_gene: NA
abundance: NA
j_gene: TRBJ1-2
v_gene: TRBV27
CDR3nt: TGTGCCAGCGGAGAAACGGACTTCATCTATGGCTACACCTTC
CDR3aa: CASGETDFIYGYTF

d_gene: NA
abundance: NA
j_gene: TRBJ2-7
v_gene: TRBV15
CDR3nt: TGTGCCACCAGCAGAGATCAACAGATCTCCTACGAGCAGTACTTC
CDR3aa: CATSRDQQISYEQYF

d_gene: TRBD2
abundance: once
j_gene: TRBJ2-1
v_gene: TRBV27
CDR3nt: TGTGCCAGCAGTTTTCAGGGACTAGCGAACAATGAGCAGTTCTTC
CDR3aa: CASSFQGLANNEQFF

d_gene: NA
abundance: once
j_gene: TRBJ2-3
v_gene: TRBV12-3/TRBV12-4
CDR3nt: TGTGCCAGCAGTTTAACCGCTATGCAGTATTTT
CDR3aa: CASSLTAMQYF

d_gene: NA
abundance: NA
j_gene: TRBJ2-2
v_gene: TRBV6-5
CDR3nt: TGTGCCATAGGGAGGAACACCGGGGAGCTGTTTTTT
CDR3aa: CAIGRNTGELFF

d_gene: NA
abundance: NA
j_gene: TRBJ1-2
v_gene: TRBV7-9
CDR3nt: TGTGCCAGCAGCTTAGCCCCCATTCTCCGAAACTATGGCTACACCTTC
CDR3aa: CASSLAPILRNYGYTF

d_gene: NA
abundance: once
j_gene: TRBJ1-3
v_gene: TRBV5-1
CDR3nt: TGCGCCAGCAGCTTGGATGGACACTCTGGAAACACCATATATTTT
CDR3aa: CASSLDGHSGNTIYF

d_gene: NA
abundance: NA
j_gene: TRBJ2-3
v_gene: TRBV6-2/TRBV6-3
CDR3nt: TGTGCCAGCAGTTCCGGACCCGGAGATACGCAGTATTTT
CDR3aa: CASSSGPGDTQYF

d_gene: NA
abundance: NA
j_gene: TRBJ1-1
v_gene: TRBV4-1
CDR3nt: TGCGCCAGCAGGCCCCGGGAGGGGTTGAACACTGAAGCTTTCTTT
CDR3aa: CASRPREGLNTEAFF

d_gene: NA
abundance: NA
j_gene: TRBJ1-5
v_gene: TRBV11-2
CDR3nt: TGTGCCAGCAGCTTAGATGGGATTGATCAGCCCCAGCATTTT
CDR3aa: CASSLDGIDQPQHF

d_gene: TRBD1
abundance: NA
j_gene: TRBJ1-5
v_gene: TRBV28
CDR3nt: TGTGCCAGCAGTCGGGACAGGGGCGATCAGCCCCAGCATTTT
CDR3aa: CASSRDRGDQPQHF

d_gene: TRBD1
abundance: once
j_gene: TRBJ2-7
v_gene: TRBV13
CDR3nt: TGTGCCAGCAGCTTAAGGGGGCAGGGGTCCTACGAGCAGTACTTC
CDR3aa: CASSLRGQGSYEQYF

d_gene: TRBD2
abundance: NA
j_gene: TRBJ2-1
v_gene: TRBV5-1
CDR3nt: TGCGCCAGCAGCTCTGGACTAGCTACGTACAATGAGCAGTTCTTC
CDR3aa: CASSSGLATYNEQFF

d_gene: TRBD2
abundance: NA
j_gene: TRBJ2-3
v_gene: TRBV3-1/TRBV3-2
CDR3nt: TGTGCCAGCAGCCAGGACTCTAGCGGGAGGTTGAATACGCAGTATTTT
CDR3aa: CASSQDSSGRLNTQYF

d_gene: NA
abundance: NA
j_gene: TRBJ2-6
v_gene: TRBV4-3
CDR3nt: TGCGCCAGCAGCCAAGCCCGATCCGGGGCCAACGTCCTGACTTTC
CDR3aa: CASSQARSGANVLTF

d_gene: NA
abundance: many
j_gene: TRBJ2-1
v_gene: TRBV29-1
CDR3nt: TGCAGCGTTGGGGGGGCTGGTTACAATGAGCAGTTCTTC
CDR3aa: CSVGGAGYNEQFF

d_gene: NA
abundance: NA
j_gene: TRBJ2-7
v_gene: TRBV3-1/TRBV3-2
CDR3nt: TGTGCCAGCAGCCAAGGGTTGGTTTCCTACGAGCAGTACTTC
CDR3aa: CASSQGLVSYEQYF

d_gene: NA
abundance: once
j_gene: TRBJ1-2
v_gene: TRBV30
CDR3nt: TGTGCCTGGAGTGTACGGAAACCATATGGCTACACCTTC
CDR3aa: CAWSVRKPYGYTF

d_gene: NA
abundance: NA
j_gene: TRBJ2-5
v_gene: TRBV5-6
CDR3nt: TGTGCCAGCAGCCCTCCCTATGGGGTTAAAGAGACCCAGTACTTC
CDR3aa: CASSPPYGVKETQYF

d_gene: TRBD2
abundance: few
j_gene: TRBJ2-7
v_gene: TRBV28
CDR3nt: TGTGCCAGCAGCGCGGGACTAGCGGGAACTTTACTTCTCTCCCCCTCCTACGAGCAGTACTTC
CDR3aa: CASSAGLAGTLLLSPSYEQYF

d_gene: TRBD2
abundance: NA
j_gene: TRBJ2-2
v_gene: TRBV19
CDR3nt: TGTGCCAGTAGACCACTAGCGGGGATGAACACCGGGGAGCTGTTTTTT
CDR3aa: CASRPLAGMNTGELFF

d_gene: NA
abundance: NA
j_gene: TRBJ1-1
v_gene: TRBV5-1
CDR3nt: TGCGCCAGCAGCCGAGAATCCGGGAACACTGAAGCTTTCTTT
CDR3aa: CASSRESGNTEAFF

d_gene: NA
abundance: NA
j_gene: TRBJ2-2
v_gene: TRBV19
CDR3nt: TGTGCCAGTACCACGTCGGAATTCGGGGAGCTGTTTTTT
CDR3aa: CASTTSEFGELFF

d_gene: NA
abundance: NA
j_gene: TRBJ2-1
v_gene: TRBV6-5
CDR3nt: TGTGCCAGCACCCGGACAGATAACTCCTACAATGAGCAGTTCTTC
CDR3aa: CASTRTDNSYNEQFF

d_gene: NA
abundance: NA
j_gene: TRBJ2-5
v_gene: TRBV19
CDR3nt: TGTGCCAGTAGTATCAGGGCTAGCGCTGAGACCCAGTACTTC
CDR3aa: CASSIRASAETQYF

d_gene: NA
abundance: NA
j_gene: TRBJ2-5
v_gene: TRBV5-4
CDR3nt: TGTGCCAGCAGCCGGGAGACCCAGTACTTC
CDR3aa: CASSRETQYF

d_gene: NA
abundance: NA
j_gene: TRBJ1-5
v_gene: TRBV28
CDR3nt: TGTGCCAGCAGCGAAATCCCCAGGGGCTTCAATCAGCCCCAGCATTTT
CDR3aa: CASSEIPRGFNQPQHF

d_gene: NA
abundance: NA
j_gene: TRBJ2-1
v_gene: TRBV6-1
CDR3nt: TGTGCCAGCAGTGACCAGAGCTCCTACAATGAGCAGTTCTTC
CDR3aa: CASSDQSSYNEQFF

d_gene: TRBD1
abundance: NA
j_gene: TRBJ2-3
v_gene: TRBV15
CDR3nt: TGTGCCACCAGCGCCCGGACAGGGGTAGGAGATACGCAGTATTTT
CDR3aa: CATSARTGVGDTQYF